This T cell receptor beta chain was retrieved from a study of sequential checkpoint blockade in melanoma. Overall study context: Randomization was 1:1 between first-line nivolumab→ipilimumab and ipilimumab→nivolumab. TCRbeta immunosequencing was performed on DNA from 90 to 100 pretreatment melanoma tumor samples. Twenty-two patients had matched tumor biopsies before treatment and at week 13 after nivolumab or ipilimumab alone. Study conclusions and caveats: Tumor T-cell fraction and clonality correlated with PD-L1 and CD8+ counts.

A word on this clone: Antigen unknown.

Germline CDR1 and CDR2: SGHDN and FVKESK. Trimming stripped 3 bases from V and 4 bases from J, with 4 bases between. There are 11 residues in the CDR3. Treatment denoted: randomized to nivolumab then ipilimumab (arm A) or the reverse (arm B). Data came from immunoSEQ multiplex PCR; TCRdb stores just in-frame clones and leaves some out. The sample carries around 4,500 clones, approximately 22% recorded once. The sequencing here drew on tumor tissue (inferred from file names), taken from a patient given nivolumab and ipilimumab in sequence. This clonotype originated in a human donor with melanoma. This chain links TRBV14 with TRBJ2-7; D not certain. CDR3 sequence: CASSHGYEQYF. Written as DNA, the CDR3 is TGTGCCAGCAGCCATGGTTACGAGCAGTACTTC.